The TCR beta chain described here comes from a study of T cells in Graves' hyperthyroidism and ophthalmopathy. This clonotype was seen more than once but under ten times. Regions amplified from RNA transcripts were the TCR beta CDR3 regions. Carried out on the TCR CDR3, a first-round RT-PCR used the HTBI primer set. Each CDR3 protein gets one entry after TCRdb re-called the multiplex PCR reads with MiXCR. The table has some 600,000 distinct CDR3 sequences, 11% to 15% seen once. This TCR was sampled from a woman younger than 45 with Graves' hyperthyroidism that later progressed to Graves' ophthalmopathy. Source material: blood.

Written as DNA, the CDR3 is TGTGCCATCGGGGGTAGGAACAATGAGCAGTTCTTC. Encoded protein: CAIGGRNNEQFF. This chain uses TRBV10-3 with TRBJ2-1; D is perhaps TRBD1 or TRBD2 (5 bases each). The CDR3 has 12 amino acids. V was trimmed by 8 bases and J by 5 bases, leaving 10 bases between them. CDR1 is ENHRY and CDR2 is SYGVKD in the germline V gene.